The 21 T cell receptor beta chains listed next were all sequenced from one sample in a study of OX40 agonist ivuxolimab in advanced cancers. Profiling relied on immunoSEQ multiplex PCR, and the TCRdb table lists in-frame clones only, not all of them. The sample holds 100,000 to 150,000 clones, about nine tenths seen once. Sequencing was performed on CD4+ or CD8+ T cells sorted from blood, taken in a trial of the OX40 agonist ivuxolimab. Receptors originate from an adult with an advanced solid tumor such as melanoma, head and neck, liver or kidney cancer.

The J gene is TRBJ1-1, the V gene TRBV5-4; possible D gene TRBD1, 5 bases. The CDR3 is 12 residues long. V lost 3 bases to trimming and J lost 4 bases, with 7 bases between them. From germline, CDR1 is SGHNT and CDR2 YYREEE (reference sequence). The chain's CDR3 is CASSYGGTEAFF. The CDR3 DNA reads as TGTGCCAGCAGCTACGGGGGCACTGAAGCTTTCTTT. The full variable domain, with the rest looked up from reference TRBV5-4 and TRBJ1-1, is ETGVTQSPTHLIKTRGQQVTLRCSSQSGHNTVSWYQQALGQGPQFIFQYYREEENGRGNFPPRFSGLQFPNYSSELNVNALELDDSALYLCASSYGGTEAFFGQGTRLTVV.

This rearrangement joins TRBV19 to TRBJ2-3; possibly TRBD1 or TRBD2 for D (5 bases each). With 6 bases removed from V and 5 bases from J, the gap between germline ends came to 12 bases. The CDR3 has 13 amino acids. The germline gives CDR1 LNHDA, CDR2 SQIVND (reference sequence). Here the CDR3 DNA reads TGTGCCAGTAGCAAAGAGGGGCTAGATACGCAGTATTTT. Amino acid sequence: CASSKEGLDTQYF.

The chain is built from TRBV7-2 and TRBJ2-1; tentatively, D is TRBD2 (5 bases). V was cut by 8 bases and J by 6 bases, with 20 bases left in between. Germline V gene lookup returns CDR1 SGHTA and CDR2 FQGNSA. The CDR3 loop spans 15 amino acids. CDR3: CASVIAPVGINEQFF. The DNA for the CDR3 is TGTGCCAGCGTGATAGCGCCCGTTGGTATCAATGAGCAGTTCTTC.

This clone was seen just once. This chain uses TRBV5-1 with TRBJ2-3, with D possibly matching TRBD2 (6 bases). This CDR3 has 16 residues. Trimming shortened V by 6 bases and J by 3 bases, and 20 bases separated the two germline ends. Germline V gives CDR1 SGHRS, CDR2 YFSETQ. The CDR3: CASTLGASVMTDTQYF. CDR3 DNA: TGCGCCAGCACCCTAGGGGCTAGCGTCATGACAGATACGCAGTATTTT.

The V gene is TRBV19, the J gene TRBJ2-7; 7 bases match TRBD2. The trim removed 6 bases at V and 7 bases at J, leaving 12 bases unmatched. Germline values: CDR1 LNHDA, CDR2 SQIVND (reference sequence). The CDR3 loop spans 14 amino acids. The CDR3 DNA sequence: TGTGCCAGTAGACCCGGCGGACTAGTTGGAGAGCAGTACTTC. This encodes CASRPGGLVGEQYF. The whole variable domain, remainder taken from reference TRBV19 and TRBJ2-7, is DGGITQSPKYLFRKEGQNVTLSCEQNLNHDAMYWYRQDPGQGLRLIYYSQIVNDFQKGDIAEGYSVSREKKESFPLTVTSAQKNPTAFYLCASRPGGLVGEQYFGPGTRLTVT.

This clone was picked up a small number of times. The CDR3 here is CASGLMGPQPQHF. The CDR3 nucleotides read TGTGCTAGTGGTTTGATGGGTCCTCAGCCCCAGCATTTT. The chain recombines TRBV12-5 with TRBJ1-5; D is undetermined. CDR1 is LGHNT and CDR2 is FRNRAP in the germline V gene. The V gene lost 2 bases and the J gene lost 6 bases, with 8 bases spanning the gap. The length of the CDR3 is 13 residues.

J is TRBJ1-2 and V is TRBV7-3; 9 bases match TRBD1. The CDR3 extends over 14 amino acids. The germline V gene encodes CDR1 SGHTA and CDR2 FQGTGA. Trimming at V came to 3 bases and at J to 3 bases, leaving 2 bases not matched to a gene. The CDR3 spells CASSFDRGDYGYTF. CDR3 DNA sequence: TGTGCCAGCAGCTTTGACAGGGGGGACTATGGCTACACCTTC.

This sequence joins TRBV15 and TRBJ1-5, with 10 bases identical to TRBD1. CDR3 length: 16 amino acids. Losses at the gene ends were 3 bases for V and 0 bases for J; bases not matched to a gene: 2. The germline gives CDR1 LNHNV, CDR2 YYDKDF (reference sequence). The CDR3 DNA reads as TGTGCCACCAGCAGGGGACAGGGGTATAGCAATCAGCCCCAGCATTTT. It encodes CATSRGQGYSNQPQHF.

This clone has a handful of counts. The chain is built from TRBV7-3 and TRBJ1-1; no firm D call. The CDR3 is 16 residues long. The V end lost 5 bases, the J end lost 1 base, and 17 bases lay between the germline ends. Looked up from germline, CDR1 is SGHTA and CDR2 is FQGTGA. CDR3 bases: TGTGCCAGCAGCCCTAAGGACGCCCCACCGAACACTGAAGCTTTCTTT. It encodes CASSPKDAPPNTEAFF.

The chain recombines TRBV7-9 with TRBJ2-3; D unresolved. This CDR3 region has 13 residues. Trimming removed 1 base from V and 9 bases from J, with 11 bases in between. Per germline, CDR1 SEHNR and CDR2 FQNEAQ (reference sequence). The CDR3 nucleotides read TGTGCCAGCAGCTTAGGCCGCGGTGAAACGCAGTATTTT. This translates into CASSLGRGETQYF.

The chain recombines TRBV15 with TRBJ1-5; perhaps TRBD1 as D (5 bases). V dropped 3 bases and J dropped 4 bases, with 10 bases sitting between them. CDR3 length: 14 amino acids. The V gene's germline CDR1 is LNHNV and CDR2 YYDKDF (reference sequence). The CDR3 is CATSSWGGNQPQHF. The CDR3 region has the DNA TGTGCCACCAGCAGCTGGGGGGGGAATCAGCCCCAGCATTTT.

The rearrangement uses TRBV18 and TRBJ2-7, with 9 bases identical to TRBD1. Germline-derived CDR1 and CDR2 are KGHSH and LQKENI. V shed 9 bases, J shed 5 bases, and the junction held 11 bases outside the gene matches. This CDR3 region has 14 residues. Here the CDR3 reads CASLTGTGSHEQYF. DNA for the CDR3: TGTGCCAGTTTGACTGGGACAGGGTCCCACGAGCAGTACTTC.

The V call is TRBV19, the J call TRBJ1-5, with D perhaps TRBD1 (6 bases). With 1 base removed from V and 2 bases from J, the gap between germline ends came to 15 bases. This CDR3 contains 17 residues. Germline loops: CDR1 LNHDA, CDR2 SQIVND (reference sequence). The CDR3 DNA is TGTGCCAGTAGTATAGGATTTTACAGGGTTGGCAATCAGCCCCAGCATTTT. It specifies CASSIGFYRVGNQPQHF. The full variable domain, with the rest looked up from reference TRBV19 and TRBJ1-5, is DGGITQSPKYLFRKEGQNVTLSCEQNLNHDAMYWYRQDPGQGLRLIYYSQIVNDFQKGDIAEGYSVSREKKESFPLTVTSAQKNPTAFYLCASSIGFYRVGNQPQHFGDGTRLSIL.

V usage is TRBV27 and J usage is TRBJ1-2; the D gene is possibly TRBD1 (5 bases). The germline V gene has CDR1 MNHEY and CDR2 SMNVEV (reference sequence). The CDR3 is 13 amino acids. V lost 6 bases and J 2 bases, leaving 10 bases between the germline ends. The CDR3 sequence is CASSSTENYGYTF. The CDR3 DNA reads as TGTGCCAGCAGCTCGACAGAGAACTATGGCTACACCTTC.

The chain carries TRBV27 and TRBJ1-5, with 7 bases aligning to TRBD1. The CDR3 spans 14 residues. In germline, CDR1 is MNHEY, CDR2 SMNVEV (reference sequence). The J segment lost 7 bases and the V segment lost 4 bases, leaving 7 bases of the junction unmatched. CDR3 in DNA: TGTGCCAGCAGTTCGATAGGACAGGCACAGCCCCAGCATTTT. This encodes CASSSIGQAQPQHF.

This chain's CDR3 is CASSLTFRGNTGELFF. The CDR3, as DNA: TGTGCCAGCAGCTTAACGTTCAGGGGTAACACCGGGGAGCTGTTTTTT. The rearrangement joins TRBV7-3 to TRBJ2-2; D is possibly TRBD1 (6 bases). The V and J ends lost 0 bases and 2 bases respectively, with 10 bases between them. Germline values: CDR1 SGHTA, CDR2 FQGTGA. The CDR3 has 16 residues.

The chain combines TRBV5-1 with TRBJ2-7, with D possibly matching TRBD1 (6 bases). V shed 4 bases and J shed 4 bases, with 18 bases lying between them. Germline assignment: CDR1 SGHRS and CDR2 YFSETQ. CDR3 length: 15 residues. Written as DNA, the CDR3 is TGCGCCAGCAGCCTACCCAGGGACAACTTGTACGAGCAGTACTTC. Its translation is CASSLPRDNLYEQYF. The full variable domain, in which reference TRBV5-1 and TRBJ2-7 provide the parts outside the CDR3, is KAGVTQTPRYLIKTRGQQVTLSCSPISGHRSVSWYQQTPGQGLQFLFEYFSETQRNKGNFPGRFSGRQFSNSRSEMNVSTLELGDSALYLCASSLPRDNLYEQYFGPGTRLTVT.

The V call is TRBV11-1, the J call TRBJ2-5; maybe TRBD1 (5 bases). Germline assignment: CDR1 SGHAT and CDR2 FQDESV (reference sequence). This CDR3 region has 13 residues. V lost 5 bases, J lost 1 base, and 8 bases lay in between. CDR3 amino acids: CASSRQSQETQYF. CDR3 bases: TGTGCCAGCAGCAGACAGTCCCAAGAGACCCAGTACTTC.

V usage is TRBV5-1 and J usage is TRBJ2-7, with D possibly being TRBD2 (5 bases). There are 15 residues in the CDR3. V lost 7 bases, J lost 3 bases, and 20 bases lay in between. Germline V gene data show CDR1 as SGHRS and CDR2 as YFSETQ. In DNA, the CDR3 is TGCGCCAGCGGCGTGGGAGAGGGCAGCCTCTACGAGCAGTACTTC. As protein: CASGVGEGSLYEQYF.

The chain couples TRBV19 to TRBJ2-1; 11 positions agree with TRBD2. Germline CDR1 is LNHDA and CDR2 is SQIVND (reference sequence). Trimming at V came to 5 bases and at J to 5 bases, leaving 2 bases not matched to a gene. The CDR3 has 14 amino acids. CDR3 sequence (DNA): TGTGCCAGTAGTCGGACTAGCGGGCACAATGAGCAGTTCTTC. Translated, it gives CASSRTSGHNEQFF.

This sequence joins TRBV5-6 and TRBJ2-5; D might be TRBD1 (5 bases). CDR1 and CDR2 from the germline V gene are SGHDT and YYEEEE. V was cut by 0 bases and J by 3 bases, with 9 bases left in between. This CDR3 is 14 amino acids long. The CDR3 here is CASSLAGREETQYF. The CDR3, as DNA: TGTGCCAGCAGCTTGGCCGGCAGGGAAGAGACCCAGTACTTC.